This T cell receptor (beta chain) was captured by sequencing in a study of early T cells in non-severe SARS-CoV-2 infection. The overall study: Unpaired chains resulted from sequencing bulk RNA of unsorted whole blood.

This clonotype was picked up many times. The antigen remains undetermined. Separate cDNA molecules each had unique molecular identifiers attached to them. TCRdb reanalysed the 5' RACE reads using MiXCR and keeps one entry per CDR3 protein. The sample contains around 70,000 distinct CDR3 sequences, 10% to 15% of which appear only once. Study-wide findings and caveats: Matching results from VDJdb favored anti-spike CD8 responses, leaving private and CD4 specificities undetected.

Trimming pared 3 bases from V and 6 bases from J, leaving 13 bases between. This CDR3 has 14 residues. Per the germline V gene, CDR1 is MNHNS and CDR2 is SASEGT. The chain recombines TRBV6-1 with TRBJ2-3; D unresolved. The material sequenced was whole blood. The source of this sequence is an adult who was a healthcare worker with PCR-confirmed SARS-CoV-2 infection or an uninfected control (not recorded which). The CDR3 loop reads CASSDLSSRDTQYF. The CDR3 coding sequence is TGTGCCAGCAGTGATCTGTCCAGCCGGGATACGCAGTATTTT.